The rows below give T cell receptor beta chains drawn from one sample of a study of cytomegalovirus exposure and HLA in healthy donors. Using immunoSEQ multiplex PCR, the repertoire was profiled, and TCRdb retains in-frame clones only, with some absent. Of about 180,000 clones listed, 78% are singletons. The sequencing input was PBMCs. These receptor sequences come from a woman aged 45-59 years in good health and CMV-seropositive. CDR3s include the opening cysteine and the closing phenylalanine or tryptophan. D genes are given only for firm matches. Clone size is given for some rows only: seen once, a few or many times, or a class if the clone is expanded.

clone size	D gene	J gene	V gene	CDR3 protein	CDR3 DNA
.	.	TRBJ1-6	TRBV27	CASSSRSNSPLHF	TGTGCCAGCAGTTCGAGGAGCAATTCACCCCTCCACTTT
.	.	TRBJ2-2	TRBV9	CASSATRKGANTGELFF	TGTGCCAGCAGCGCCACGCGGAAAGGAGCGAACACCGGGGAGCTGTTTTTT
.	.	TRBJ1-6	TRBV7-9	CSSSSIVAGALSPLHF	TGTTCCAGCAGCTCCATAGTAGCAGGGGCGCTCTCACCCCTCCACTTT
.	TRBD1	TRBJ2-7	TRBV30	CASRVRTGGSEQYF	TGTGCCTCCAGGGTTAGGACAGGGGGCTCCGAGCAGTACTTC
.	.	TRBJ2-5	TRBV5-1	CASSPDLVGETQYF	TGCGCCAGCAGCCCAGACCTAGTGGGTGAGACCCAGTACTTC
.	TRBD1	TRBJ2-6	TRBV7-6	CASSLVRTGVSGANVLTF	TGTGCCAGCAGCTTAGTTCGGACAGGGGTCTCTGGGGCCAACGTCCTGACTTTC
.	TRBD1	TRBJ1-4	TRBV18	CASSLGQGGNEKLFF	TGTGCCAGCTCACTCGGACAGGGGGGGAATGAAAAACTGTTTTTT
.	.	TRBJ1-6	TRBV28	CASGSTRRPSPLHF	TGTGCCAGCGGATCGACCCGGCGGCCCTCACCCCTCCACTTT
.	.	TRBJ2-1	TRBV6-4	CASSPPSSYNEQFF	TGTGCCAGCAGTCCGCCTAGCTCCTACAATGAGCAGTTCTTC
.	TRBD2	TRBJ2-5	TRBV12-5	CASGLGAGSYQETQYF	TGTGCTAGTGGTTTGGGAGCGGGGTCATACCAAGAGACCCAGTACTTC
.	.	TRBJ1-1	TRBV19	CASSLVGRPEAFF	TGTGCCAGTAGTCTGGTGGGGAGGCCTGAAGCTTTCTTT
few	.	TRBJ2-3	TRBV6-8	CASIVGRRTKILDTQYF	TGTGCCAGCATCGTAGGGAGGAGGACTAAGATCCTCGATACGCAGTATTTT
.	TRBD2	TRBJ2-5	TRBV9	CASSVGAGEIQETQYF	TGTGCCAGCAGCGTAGGGGCGGGGGAAATCCAAGAGACCCAGTACTTC
few	TRBD1	TRBJ2-7	TRBV5-5	CASSFEGTDSYEQYF	TGTGCCAGCAGCTTTGAGGGGACAGACTCCTACGAGCAGTACTTC
once	.	TRBJ1-5	TRBV7-9	CASSFSGNQPQHF	TGTGCCAGCAGCTTTTCGGGCAATCAGCCCCAGCATTTT
.	.	TRBJ2-3	TRBV20-1	CSANGLDTQYF	TGCAGTGCTAACGGACTAGATACGCAGTATTTT
few	.	TRBJ2-1	TRBV2	CASCSGTSDNEQFF	TGTGCCAGCTGTTCCGGGACTTCAGACAATGAGCAGTTCTTC
.	TRBD2	TRBJ2-3	TRBV19	CASSTRGGRGTDTQYF	TGTGCCAGTAGTACTCGGGGGGGCCGAGGCACAGATACGCAGTATTTT
.	.	TRBJ1-1	TRBV4-1	CASSQPNRLNTEAFF	TGCGCCAGCAGCCAACCCAACAGATTGAACACTGAAGCTTTCTTT
.	.	TRBJ2-1	TRBV10-2	CASLAVEQFF	TGCGCCAGCTTGGCGGTTGAGCAGTTCTTC
few	TRBD1	TRBJ1-2	TRBV12-5	CASGLWDRRSGYTF	TGTGCTAGTGGTTTATGGGACAGAAGGAGTGGCTACACCTTC
.	TRBD2	TRBJ2-2	TRBV11-2	CASSQRLAGEPTGELFF	TGTGCCAGCAGCCAAAGACTAGCGGGGGAGCCCACCGGGGAGCTGTTTTTT
.	TRBD1	TRBJ1-2	TRBV18	CASSPVEGAQVVIYGYTF	TGTGCCAGCTCACCCGTCGAGGGGGCGCAGGTGGTAATCTATGGCTACACCTTC
.	.	TRBJ1-2	TRBV11-2	CASSLVVRGYGYTF	TGTGCCAGCAGCTTAGTTGTCCGGGGGTATGGCTACACCTTC
.	.	TRBJ2-7	TRBV5-8	CASSQNLGAVTYEQYF	TGTGCCAGCAGCCAAAACTTGGGGGCGGTTACCTACGAGCAGTACTTC
.	.	TRBJ1-1	TRBV7-3	CASSPGRGEAFF	TGTGCCAGCAGCCCCGGGCGGGGAGAAGCTTTCTTT
.	TRBD1	TRBJ2-7	TRBV27	CASRIGQGQYEQYF	TGTGCCAGCAGGATTGGACAGGGACAATACGAGCAGTACTTC
.	.	TRBJ1-5	TRBV6-5	CASSPRVNQPQHF	TGTGCCAGCAGTCCCAGGGTAAATCAGCCCCAGCATTTT
few	TRBD1	TRBJ2-3	TRBV7-9	CASSLVGGQGGADTQYF	TGTGCCAGCAGCTTAGTGGGGGGACAGGGAGGCGCAGATACGCAGTATTTT
.	.	TRBJ1-2	TRBV5-1	CASSLFQGKDGYTF	TGCGCCAGCAGCTTGTTCCAGGGGAAGGATGGCTACACCTTC
.	TRBD1	TRBJ1-1	TRBV18	CASSPRDRGTGFF	TGTGCCAGCTCACCACGGGACAGGGGGACGGGTTTCTTT
.	TRBD2	TRBJ2-3	TRBV7-3	CAGSPSGGRDTQYF	TGTGCCGGCAGCCCTAGCGGGGGGCGTGATACGCAGTATTTT
.	.	TRBJ2-3	TRBV6-1	CASWDFYSTDTQYF	TGTGCCAGTTGGGACTTCTATAGCACAGATACGCAGTATTTT
.	.	TRBJ2-2	TRBV7-2	CASSLVENTGELFF	TGTGCCAGCAGCTTAGTAGAGAACACCGGGGAGCTGTTTTTT
.	TRBD2	TRBJ2-7	TRBV6-6	CASSYGNGGAYEQYF	TGTGCCAGCAGTTACGGGAACGGGGGGGCGTACGAGCAGTACTTC
.	TRBD2	TRBJ2-7	TRBV4-2	CASSTQAGGGYEQYF	TGTGCCAGCAGCACCCAGGCGGGGGGAGGGTACGAGCAGTACTTC
few	.	TRBJ2-7	TRBV18	CASSPDSSYEQYF	TGTGCCAGCTCCCCGGACAGCTCCTACGAGCAGTACTTC
once	.	TRBJ2-7	TRBV27	CASSLTGFQYEQYF	TGTGCCAGCAGCCTTACAGGGTTTCAGTACGAGCAGTACTTC
.	.	TRBJ1-5	TRBV6-1	CTSSERGSSNLNQPQHF	TGTACCAGCAGTGAAAGGGGATCCTCTAATCTAAATCAGCCCCAGCATTTT
once	.	TRBJ2-2	TRBV11-1	CASSTRTVTGELFF	TGTGCCAGCAGCACCCGGACAGTGACCGGGGAGCTGTTTTTT
.	TRBD2	TRBJ2-3	TRBV9	CASSVLRGGGDTQYF	TGTGCCAGCAGCGTCCTGCGGGGGGGCGGGGATACGCAGTATTTT
.	.	TRBJ1-3	TRBV7-2	CASSPARTAGNTIYF	TGTGCCAGCAGCCCCGCCCGCACGGCTGGAAACACCATATATTTT
.	TRBD2	TRBJ2-7	TRBV5-4	CASSIPGLAGGPQYF	TGTGCCAGCAGCATCCCGGGACTAGCGGGGGGGCCGCAGTACTTC
.	TRBD1	TRBJ1-2	TRBV6-1	CASSRDRVYGYTF	TGTGCCAGCAGTCGCGACAGGGTCTATGGCTACACCTTC
.	.	TRBJ2-7	TRBV5-1	CASSLAGTAAYEQYF	TGCGCCAGCAGCTTGGCCGGTACAGCCGCCTACGAGCAGTACTTC
.	.	TRBJ2-7	TRBV5-1	CASTSAGSPGSEQYF	TGCGCCAGCACCTCAGCAGGGTCCCCGGGCAGCGAGCAGTACTTC
few	TRBD1	TRBJ1-4	TRBV7-9	CASSSLGTGQEKLFF	TGTGCCAGCAGCTCGCTAGGGACAGGGCAAGAAAAACTGTTTTTT
.	TRBD2	TRBJ2-7	TRBV19	CASSETSGAYEQYF	TGTGCCAGTAGTGAGACTAGCGGGGCCTACGAGCAGTACTTC
once	.	TRBJ1-1	TRBV27	CASSFLVGRVIAEAFF	TGTGCCAGCAGTTTTCTTGTGGGCAGGGTTATCGCTGAAGCTTTCTTT